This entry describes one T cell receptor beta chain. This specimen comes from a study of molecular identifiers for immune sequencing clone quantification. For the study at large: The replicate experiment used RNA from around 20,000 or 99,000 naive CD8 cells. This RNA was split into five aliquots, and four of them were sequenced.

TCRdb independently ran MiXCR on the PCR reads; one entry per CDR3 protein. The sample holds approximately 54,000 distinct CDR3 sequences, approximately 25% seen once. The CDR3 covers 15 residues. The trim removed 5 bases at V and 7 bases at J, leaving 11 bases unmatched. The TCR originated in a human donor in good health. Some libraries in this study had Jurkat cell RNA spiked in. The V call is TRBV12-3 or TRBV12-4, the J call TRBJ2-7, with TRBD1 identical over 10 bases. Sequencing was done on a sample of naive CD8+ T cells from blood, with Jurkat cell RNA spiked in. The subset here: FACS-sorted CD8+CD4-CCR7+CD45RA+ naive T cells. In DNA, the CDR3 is TGTGCCAGCAGTGTGCTTGGGACAGGGGTTTCGGAGCAGTACTTC. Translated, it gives CASSVLGTGVSEQYF.